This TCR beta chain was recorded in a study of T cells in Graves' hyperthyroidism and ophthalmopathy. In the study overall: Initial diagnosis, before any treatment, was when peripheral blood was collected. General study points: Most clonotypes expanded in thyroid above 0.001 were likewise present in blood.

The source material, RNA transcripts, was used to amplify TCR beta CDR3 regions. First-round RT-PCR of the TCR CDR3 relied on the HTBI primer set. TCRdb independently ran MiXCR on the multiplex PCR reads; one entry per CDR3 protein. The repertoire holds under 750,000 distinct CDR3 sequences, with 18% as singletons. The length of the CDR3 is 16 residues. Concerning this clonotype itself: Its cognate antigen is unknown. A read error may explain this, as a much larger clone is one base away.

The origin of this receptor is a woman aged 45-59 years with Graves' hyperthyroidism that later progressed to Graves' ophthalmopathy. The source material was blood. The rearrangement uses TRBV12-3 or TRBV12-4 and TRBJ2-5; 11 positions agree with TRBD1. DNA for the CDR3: TGTGCCGGCAGCCGTAGTGGGACAGGGGGGAAAGAGACCCAGTACTTC. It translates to CAGSRSGTGGKETQYF.